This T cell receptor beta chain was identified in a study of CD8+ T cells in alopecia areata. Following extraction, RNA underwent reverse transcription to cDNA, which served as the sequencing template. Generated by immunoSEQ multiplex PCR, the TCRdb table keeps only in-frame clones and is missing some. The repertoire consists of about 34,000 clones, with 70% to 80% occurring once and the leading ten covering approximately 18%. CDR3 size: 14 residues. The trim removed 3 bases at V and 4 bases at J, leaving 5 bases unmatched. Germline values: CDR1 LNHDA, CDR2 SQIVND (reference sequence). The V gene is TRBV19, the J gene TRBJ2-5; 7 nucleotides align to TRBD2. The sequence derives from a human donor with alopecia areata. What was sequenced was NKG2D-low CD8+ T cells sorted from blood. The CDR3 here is CASSIRGEGETQYF. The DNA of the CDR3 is TGTGCCAGTAGTATCCGCGGGGAGGGAGAGACCCAGTACTTC.